These T cell receptor beta chains were read from a single sample in a study of regulatory dendritic cells for organ transplantation. Assay: immunoSEQ multiplex PCR; the TCRdb copy retains only in-frame clones and omits some. Of roughly 12,000 clones in the sample, roughly three quarters were seen once. Their recognized antigens are unknown. The sample consisted of naive CD8+ T cells from blood cultured with regulatory dendritic cells. All receptors derive from a human donor in good health. The CDR3 runs from the conserved cysteine through the conserved F or W. The D gene is left open where the match is weak. Rows may omit the clone size; those that give it use once, few, many or a size class.

V gene	D gene	J gene	clone size	CDR3 protein	CDR3 DNA
TRBV27	TRBD1	TRBJ1-5	-	CASSVTGLSNQPQHF	TGTGCCAGCAGTGTGACAGGGTTGAGCAATCAGCCCCAGCATTTT
TRBV7-9	-	TRBJ2-1	-	CASRFGVGEQFF	TGTGCCAGCAGATTCGGGGTGGGGGAGCAGTTCTTC
TRBV21-1	-	TRBJ2-5	-	CASSKVRGRQETQYF	TGTGCCAGCAGCAAAGTTCGGGGGAGGCAAGAGACCCAGTACTTC
TRBV5-6	-	TRBJ2-7	-	CASSGSSYEQYF	TGTGCCAGCAGCGGGAGCTCCTACGAGCAGTACTTC
TRBV2	-	TRBJ1-5	few	CASSLTGIWHF	TGTGCCAGCAGTTTAACAGGGATATGGCATTTT
TRBV29-1	-	TRBJ2-5	-	CSAWTADKTQYF	TGCAGCGCCTGGACAGCAGATAAGACCCAGTACTTC
TRBV19	TRBD2	TRBJ2-1	-	CASSIAGTSFEQFF	TGTGCCAGTAGTATCGCCGGGACTAGTTTTGAGCAGTTCTTC
TRBV9	-	TRBJ1-1	-	CASSVGGDTEAFF	TGTGCCAGCAGCGTAGGGGGGGACACTGAAGCTTTCTTT
TRBV6-6	-	TRBJ1-3	-	CASSYSVSGNTIYF	TGTGCCAGCAGTTACTCCGTCTCTGGAAACACCATATATTTT
TRBV6-5	TRBD1	TRBJ1-2	-	CASRPQGIHYGYTF	TGTGCCAGCAGGCCACAGGGGATCCACTATGGCTACACCTTC
TRBV6-1	-	TRBJ2-5	-	CASVENSETQYF	TGTGCCAGTGTCGAAAACTCGGAGACCCAGTACTTC
TRBV5-1	-	TRBJ2-7	-	CASSTEGFPIDEQYF	TGCGCCAGCAGCACGGAGGGCTTCCCCATCGACGAGCAGTACTTC
TRBV5-6	TRBD2	TRBJ2-2	-	CASSQGLAGGFTGELFF	TGTGCCAGCAGCCAGGGACTAGCGGGGGGGTTCACCGGGGAGCTGTTTTTT
TRBV27	-	TRBJ1-5	-	CASSQGNNQPQHF	TGTGCCAGCAGCCAGGGGAACAATCAGCCCCAGCATTTT
TRBV18	-	TRBJ1-6	-	CASSPPVTGTYNSPLHF	TGTGCCAGCTCACCACCGGTAACAGGGACCTATAATTCACCCCTCCACTTT
TRBV27	TRBD1	TRBJ1-1	-	CASRRTGGSSRGTEAFF	TGTGCCAGCAGACGAACAGGGGGCTCGAGTCGTGGCACTGAAGCTTTCTTT
TRBV5-6	-	TRBJ2-1	-	CASSLVEKNNEQFF	TGTGCCAGCAGCTTGGTGGAGAAGAACAATGAGCAGTTCTTC
TRBV5-6	TRBD2	TRBJ2-1	-	CASSFGNSGGAHNEQFF	TGTGCCAGCAGCTTTGGGAACAGCGGGGGCGCTCACAATGAGCAGTTCTTC
TRBV6-1	TRBD1	TRBJ1-6	-	CASSVQGFNNSPLHF	TGTGCCAGCAGTGTACAGGGGTTCAATAATTCACCCCTCCACTTT
TRBV7-9	TRBD2	TRBJ2-1	-	CASSRSSSGGYNEQFF	TGTGCCAGCAGCAGATCTTCTAGCGGGGGTTACAATGAGCAGTTCTTC
TRBV7-9	TRBD1	TRBJ2-7	-	CAQGDSYEQYF	TGTGCGCAGGGGGACTCCTACGAGCAGTACTTC
TRBV6-9	TRBD1	TRBJ1-1	-	CAGPPGGNTEAFF	TGTGCCGGACCTCCAGGGGGCAACACTGAAGCTTTCTTT
TRBV27	-	TRBJ2-3	few	CASSLTGTDTQYF	TGTGCCAGCAGTCTTACAGGGACAGATACGCAGTATTTT
TRBV13	-	TRBJ1-5	-	CASSLGRGGRLDSNQPQHF	TGTGCCAGCAGCTTAGGCCGGGGGGGAAGGCTGGATAGCAATCAGCCCCAGCATTTT
TRBV29-1	TRBD1	TRBJ2-3	-	CSADGTDYTSTDTQYF	TGCAGCGCCGACGGGACAGACTATACTAGCACAGATACGCAGTATTTT
TRBV29-1	-	TRBJ2-2	-	CSVDHRETGELFF	TGCAGCGTTGATCACAGGGAGACCGGGGAGCTGTTTTTT
TRBV27	TRBD2	TRBJ2-5	-	CASSPFRASGQETQYF	TGTGCCAGCAGCCCCTTTCGGGCTAGCGGACAAGAGACCCAGTACTTC
TRBV7-9	-	TRBJ1-2	few	CASSPTTGPLGGYTF	TGTGCCAGCAGCCCAACTACAGGGCCTCTGGGAGGCTACACCTTC
TRBV7-6	-	TRBJ1-6	-	CASSFGGPSYNSPLHF	TGTGCCAGCAGCTTCGGAGGACCTTCCTATAATTCACCCCTCCACTTT